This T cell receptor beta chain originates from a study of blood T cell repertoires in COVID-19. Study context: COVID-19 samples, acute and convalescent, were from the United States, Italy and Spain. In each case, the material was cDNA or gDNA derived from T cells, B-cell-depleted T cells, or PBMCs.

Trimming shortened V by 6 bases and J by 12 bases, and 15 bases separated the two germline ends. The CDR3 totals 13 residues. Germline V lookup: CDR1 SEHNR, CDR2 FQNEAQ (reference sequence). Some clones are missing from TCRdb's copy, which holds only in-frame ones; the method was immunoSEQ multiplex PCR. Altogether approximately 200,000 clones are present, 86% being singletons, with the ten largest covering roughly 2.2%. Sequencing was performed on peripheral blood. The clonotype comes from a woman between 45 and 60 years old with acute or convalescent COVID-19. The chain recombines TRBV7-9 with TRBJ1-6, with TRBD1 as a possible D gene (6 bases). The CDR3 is CASRATGSGPLHF. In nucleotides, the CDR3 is TGTGCCAGCAGGGCTACAGGGTCGGGACCCCTCCACTTT.